The 13 T cell receptor beta chains reported below all come from one sample, sequenced in a study of blood T cell repertoires in COVID-19. The assay was immunoSEQ multiplex PCR, and TCRdb's table has in-frame clones only and misses some. The sample includes approximately 280,000 clones, 75% to 85% of them seen just once. The specimen was peripheral blood. These receptors were taken from a man in his fifties or sixties with active or convalescent COVID-19.

V is TRBV5-8 and J is TRBJ1-5, with unresolved D. Germline-derived CDR1 and CDR2 are SGHTS and YDEGEE. Trimming removed 4 bases from V and 4 bases from J, with 21 bases in between. This CDR3 has 17 residues. The CDR3 nucleotides are TGTGCCAGCAGCCAGACCTGGAGCGCCCTAAAGAATCAGCCCCAGCATTTT. The encoded protein is CASSQTWSALKNQPQHF. Drawing the rest from reference TRBV5-8 and TRBJ1-5, the complete variable domain is EAGVTQSPTHLIKTRGQQATLRCSPISGHTSVYWYQQALGLGLQFLLWYDEGEERNRGNFPPRFSGRQFPNYSSELNVNALELEDSALYLCASSQTWSALKNQPQHFGDGTRLSIL.

V gene TRBV19 combines with J gene TRBJ1-6; maybe TRBD1 (5 bases). In germline, CDR1 is LNHDA, CDR2 SQIVND (reference sequence). V lost 7 bases, J lost 14 bases, and 18 bases lay in between. This CDR3 region has 13 residues. DNA of the CDR3: TGTGCCAGTACCATGGGACTCCGAGGGGCCCTCCACTTT. Amino acid sequence: CASTMGLRGALHF.

J is TRBJ1-5 and V is TRBV21-1. TRBV21-1 is given as a pseudogene. The CDR3 has 14 amino acids. The CDR3 spells CASRTGTLRRPQHF. As DNA, the CDR3 is TGTGCCAGCAGAACGGGAACACTTCGTCGGCCCCAGCATTTT.

This chain joins TRBV29-1 and TRBJ1-1, with a weak D call TRBD1 (6 bases). CDR3 length equals 14 residues. Trimming removed 3 bases from V and 0 bases from J, with 11 bases in between. The germline CDR1 and CDR2 sequences are SQVTM and ANQGSEA. The CDR3: CSVDPDRVNTEAFF. The CDR3 DNA reads TGCAGCGTTGATCCGGACAGAGTGAACACTGAAGCTTTCTTT.

The V call is TRBV4-1, the J call TRBJ1-5; D call uncertain. Trimming removed 1 base from V and 0 bases from J, with 13 bases in between. The CDR3 totals 17 residues. Germline assignment: CDR1 MGHRA and CDR2 YSYEKL. The DNA of the CDR3 is TGCGCCAGCAGCCAAGTTTATGTGCAGGATAGCAATCAGCCCCAGCATTTT. It translates to CASSQVYVQDSNQPQHF.

The chain is built from TRBV10-3 and TRBJ1-1; D is unclear. Germline assignment: CDR1 ENHRY and CDR2 SYGVKD. The CDR3 extends over 12 amino acids. The ends were cut back, 9 bases at V and 4 bases at J, with 12 bases in the middle. The CDR3 is CAIQDYGTEAFF. The DNA for the CDR3 is TGTGCCATTCAGGATTACGGCACTGAAGCTTTCTTT.

The V call is TRBV4-2, the J call TRBJ2-5; D may be TRBD2 (6 bases). The CDR3 runs 19 residues. Trimming removed 0 bases from V and 2 bases from J, with 22 bases in between. Germline V gene lookup returns CDR1 LGHNA and CDR2 YNFKEQ. The DNA for the CDR3 is TGTGCCAGCAGCCAAGAGGCGGAGGGGCAAACCGCGGCTCAAGAGACCCAGTACTTC. Translating gives CASSQEAEGQTAAQETQYF.

J is TRBJ2-7 and V is TRBV5-5, with D possibly being TRBD2 (5 bases). Germline-derived CDR1 and CDR2 are SGHKS and YYEKEE (reference sequence). Trimming took off 4 bases at V and 0 bases at J, with 8 bases between the two ends. This CDR3 region has 13 residues. The CDR3 loop is CASSPGFSYEQYF. The CDR3 coding sequence is TGTGCCAGCAGCCCGGGGTTCTCCTACGAGCAGTACTTC. Together with reference TRBV5-5 and TRBJ2-7, the CDR3 gives the full variable domain: DAGVTQSPTHLIKTRGQQVTLRCSPISGHKSVSWYQQVLGQGPQFIFQYYEKEERGRGNFPDRFSARQFPNYSSELNVNALLLGDSALYLCASSPGFSYEQYFGPGTRLTVT.

This sequence joins TRBV28 and TRBJ1-1; D is undetermined. V was shortened by 3 bases and J by 0 bases, with 5 bases between the two germline ends. In germline, CDR1 is MDHEN, CDR2 SYDVKM. The CDR3 totals 13 residues. For the CDR3, the DNA is TGTGCCAGCAGTTTCGCAGTGAACACTGAAGCTTTCTTT. This gives the protein CASSFAVNTEAFF. Full variable domain (rest looked up from reference TRBV28 and TRBJ1-1): DVKVTQSSRYLVKRTGEKVFLECVQDMDHENMFWYRQDPGLGLRLIYFSYDVKMKEKGDIPEGYSVSREKKERFSLILESASTNQTSMYLCASSFAVNTEAFFGQGTRLTVV.

This rearrangement joins TRBV10-3 to TRBJ1-3, with TRBD1 identical over 7 bases. The junction had 6 bases not matched to a gene; V was cut back by 6 bases and J by 4 bases. Per the germline V gene, CDR1 is ENHRY and CDR2 is SYGVKD. The CDR3 contains 14 residues. The CDR3 spells CAIRETGVGNTIYF. In DNA form, the CDR3 reads TGTGCCATCAGGGAAACAGGGGTCGGAAACACCATATATTTT.

V gene TRBV2 combines with J gene TRBJ2-4; D is perhaps TRBD1 (5 bases). The CDR3 sequence is 14 residues long. Trimming left V 6 bases short and J 3 bases short, with 12 bases between. Looked up from germline, CDR1 is SNHLY and CDR2 is FYNNEI. CDR3 protein: CASRGLQGKNIQYF. The CDR3 DNA reads as TGTGCCAGCAGGGGGCTGCAGGGCAAAAACATTCAGTACTTC.

V and J are TRBV6-1 and TRBJ2-1; TRBD1 aligns across 9 bases. This CDR3 spans 16 amino acids. Trimming at V came to 1 base and at J to 6 bases, leaving 7 bases not matched to a gene. The germline V gene has CDR1 MNHNS and CDR2 SASEGT. The CDR3 spells CASSEDFGTGFNEQFF. In DNA, the CDR3 is TGTGCCAGCAGTGAAGATTTCGGGACAGGGTTCAATGAGCAGTTCTTC.

The V and J genes are TRBV7-3 and TRBJ2-1; weak D call: TRBD1 (5 bases). V lost 0 bases and J lost 5, with 8 bases in between. CDR1 and CDR2 from the germline V gene are SGHTA and FQGTGA. The CDR3 has 14 residues. The CDR3 DNA reads as TGTGCCAGCAGCTTAACCCCGGACAACAATGAGCAGTTCTTC. Its protein is CASSLTPDNNEQFF. The full variable domain, its missing parts supplied by reference TRBV7-3 and TRBJ2-1, is GAGVSQTPSNKVTEKGKYVELRCDPISGHTALYWYRQSLGQGPEFLIYFQGTGAADDSGLPNDRFFAVRPEGSVSTLKIQRTERGDSAVYLCASSLTPDNNEQFFGPGTRLTVL.